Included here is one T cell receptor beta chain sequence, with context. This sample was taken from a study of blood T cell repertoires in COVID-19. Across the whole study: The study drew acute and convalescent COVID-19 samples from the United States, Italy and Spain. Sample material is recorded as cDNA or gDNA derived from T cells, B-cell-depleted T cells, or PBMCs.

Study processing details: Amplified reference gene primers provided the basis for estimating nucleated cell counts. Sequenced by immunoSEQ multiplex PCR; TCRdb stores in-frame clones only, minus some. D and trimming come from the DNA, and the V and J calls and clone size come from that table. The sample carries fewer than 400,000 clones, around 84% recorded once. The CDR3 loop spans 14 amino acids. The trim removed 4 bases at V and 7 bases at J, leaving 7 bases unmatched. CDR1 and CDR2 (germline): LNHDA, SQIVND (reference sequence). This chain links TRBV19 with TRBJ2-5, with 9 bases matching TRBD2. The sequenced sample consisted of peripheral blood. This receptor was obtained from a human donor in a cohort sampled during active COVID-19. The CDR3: CASSSGRALGTQYF. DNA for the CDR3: TGTGCCAGTAGTAGCGGGAGGGCCCTGGGGACCCAGTACTTC.